Presented here are 5 T cell receptor beta chains from one specimen sequenced in a study of OX40 agonist ivuxolimab in advanced cancers. Produced via immunoSEQ multiplex PCR; TCRdb's table is partial and in-frame only. Among more than 70,000 clones, approximately 90% were seen once, and the ten largest hold 2.5% to 3%. Sequenced material: CD4+ or CD8+ T cells sorted from blood, taken in a trial of the OX40 agonist ivuxolimab. These receptors were obtained from an adult with an advanced solid tumor such as melanoma, head and neck, liver or kidney cancer.

The V call is TRBV5-1, the J call TRBJ2-3, with TRBD2 matching 12 bases. Per germline, CDR1 SGHRS and CDR2 YFSETQ. This CDR3 spans 15 amino acids. Unmatched junction bases numbered 6, after V lost 3 bases and J lost 7 bases. The DNA for the CDR3 is TGCGCCAGCAGCTCCCCACTAGCGGGGGGACATACGCAGTATTTT. Translated, it gives CASSSPLAGGHTQYF.

This clone appeared once. The chain combines TRBV5-1 with TRBJ2-4; unclear D gene. The CDR3 contains 15 residues. Per the germline V gene, CDR1 is SGHRS and CDR2 is YFSETQ. Trimming removed 6 bases from V and 7 bases from J, with 20 bases in between. The CDR3 loop is CASTPDGWGANIQYF. CDR3 in DNA: TGCGCCAGCACCCCGGACGGCTGGGGTGCGAACATTCAGTACTTC. Looking up the rest from reference TRBV5-1 and TRBJ2-4 gives the full variable domain: KAGVTQTPRYLIKTRGQQVTLSCSPISGHRSVSWYQQTPGQGLQFLFEYFSETQRNKGNFPGRFSGRQFSNSRSEMNVSTLELGDSALYLCASTPDGWGANIQYFGAGTRLSVL.

The CDR3 loop reads CASSEDRVSGYTF. The CDR3 nucleotides read TGCGCCAGCAGCGAGGACAGGGTAAGCGGCTACACCTTC. The rearrangement uses TRBV5-1 and TRBJ1-2, with 8 nucleotides matching TRBD1. V was clipped by 4 bases and J by 8 bases; unmatched bases: 7. Germline CDR1 is SGHRS and CDR2 is YFSETQ. The CDR3 covers 13 residues.

This chain joins TRBV7-6 and TRBJ2-7; 7 bases are shared with TRBD2. Germline V gene lookup returns CDR1 SGHVS and CDR2 FNYEAQ. The CDR3 has 12 amino acids. V lost 4 bases, J lost 10 bases, and 7 bases stayed unmatched. The CDR3 protein is CASSSSGGRQYF. The CDR3 bases are TGTGCCAGCAGCTCGTCTGGCGGGAGACAGTACTTC. Full variable domain (remainder filled in from reference TRBV7-6 and TRBJ2-7): GAGVSQSPRYKVTKRGQDVALRCDPISGHVSLYWYRQALGQGPEFLTYFNYEAQQDKSGLPNDRFSAERPEGSISTLTIQRTEQRDSAMYRCASSSSGGRQYFGPGTRLTVT.

The chain employs TRBV5-1 and TRBJ2-7, with TRBD2 identical over 11 bases. Germline CDR1 reads SGHRS; CDR2 reads YFSETQ. The ends lost 4 bases at V and 4 bases at J; junction bases unmatched: 7. This CDR3 spans 15 amino acids. CDR3 sequence (DNA): TGCGCCAGCAGCAAAAATAGCGGGAGGGATTACGAGCAGTACTTC. The encoded protein is CASSKNSGRDYEQYF.